The TCR beta chain described here comes from a study of neurological immune-mediated disorders. The J segment lost 5 bases and the V segment lost 5 bases, leaving 9 bases of the junction unmatched. The CDR3 is 15 residues long. Germline lookup yields CDR1 SGHTA and CDR2 FQGTGA. 5'RACE with 10-nucleotide random UMIs produced the cDNA. TCRdb re-called the 5' RACE reads with MiXCR, one entry per CDR3 protein. This sample carries 40,000 to 50,000 distinct CDR3 sequences, about 2.5% of them seen once, and the ten largest clones take roughly 12%. The sample holds many counts of this clonotype. This receptor was identified in a man aged 25-45 years with multiple sclerosis. The sample comprised PBMCs. The V and J genes are TRBV7-3 and TRBJ2-5, with 9 bases identical to TRBD2. CDR3 in amino acids: CASSRRAGGGETQYF. The CDR3, as DNA: TGTGCCAGCAGCCGCCGAGCGGGAGGAGGCGAGACCCAGTACTTC.